The clone carrying this T cell receptor beta chain came up many times. Its antigen is not known. The data belong to a study of T cells after yellow fever vaccination. The CDR3 is made up of 16 amino acids. Trimming cost V 5 bases and J 5 bases, with 20 bases left between them. Germline-derived CDR1 and CDR2 are MDHEN and SYDVKM. Study observations and caveats: The appearance of a small share of clonotypes in both CD4 and CD8 compartments was observed.

TCRdb passed the 5' RACE reads through MiXCR, listing each CDR3 protein once. Altogether some 110,000 distinct CDR3 sequences are present, about 7.4% being singletons, with the ten largest covering 2% to 3%. The source of this sequence is a young man who received the YFV17D yellow fever vaccine. The source was CD4+ T cells sorted from PBMCs, collected 10 days after the first yellow fever vaccination. V usage is TRBV28 and J usage is TRBJ2-3, with D possibly matching TRBD2 (6 bases). The CDR3 coding sequence is TGTGCCAGCAGTACTCCCGGGACCCTCGGGAGAGATACGCAGTATTTT. Amino acid sequence: CASSTPGTLGRDTQYF.